Sequencing of this T cell receptor beta chain was carried out in a study of metastatic and nonmetastatic thyroid tumors. Study context: A comparison of repertoires was made across blood and tumor or nodule tissue from malignant and benign thyroid patients.

This clone was detected a few times. The antigen is undetermined. General observations from the study: Malignant tumors reportedly showed significantly higher TCR beta diversity than benign nodules in both blood and tumor.

Per the authors' pipeline: A classifier of distant metastasis in papillary thyroid cancer was built from CDR3 differences (across clinicopathological groups). MiXCR was used by TCRdb to re-call the PCR reads. Here the V and J calls rest on TCRdb's processing, not on the authors' analysis. The table records about 48,000 clones, roughly 23% of them present only once. No patient had received any treatment before thyroid surgery. This TCR came from a male donor with papillary thyroid cancer or a benign thyroid nodule (not recorded which). Some clones in this sample may be carry-over from other donors' samples. What was sequenced was blood.

CDR3 bases: TGTGCCAGCAGCCAATGGGACAGGGCCTACGAGCAGTACTTC. Translated: CASSQWDRAYEQYF. The chain uses TRBV3-1 and TRBJ2-7; TRBD1 aligns across 9 bases. The CDR3 runs 14 residues. Germline values: CDR1 LGHDT, CDR2 YNNKEL (reference sequence). J gave up 2 bases and V 2 bases, and 1 base lay outside the gene matches.